This T cell receptor (beta chain) was captured by sequencing in a study of blood T cell repertoires in COVID-19. Background on the study: Samples came from the United States, Italy and Spain, spanning acute and convalescent COVID-19. Sources were T cells, B-cell-depleted T cells, or PBMCs; the material itself was cDNA or gDNA.

Germline V CDR1 and CDR2: SEHNR, FQNEAQ (reference sequence). V was pared by 3 bases and J by 5 bases, with 10 bases between. The CDR3 has 13 residues. Authors' analysis steps: Reference gene primer amplification gave nucleated cell count estimates. Produced via immunoSEQ multiplex PCR; TCRdb's table is partial and in-frame only. The DNA was the basis for D and trimming; V, J and clone size are from that table. The data hold 300,000 to 400,000 clones, with 70% to 90% observed a single time. This clone was seen once. The sample consisted of peripheral blood. This sequence joins TRBV7-9 and TRBJ2-5; no reliable D call. The TCR sequence derives from a human donor in a cohort sampled during active COVID-19. The CDR3 sequence is CASSFEVRETQYF. In DNA form, the CDR3 reads TGTGCCAGCAGCTTTGAAGTTCGGGAGACCCAGTACTTC.